These 9 T cell receptor beta chains originate from one sample sequenced in a study of blood T cell repertoires in COVID-19. Sequencing used immunoSEQ multiplex PCR; TCRdb keeps in-frame clones, though not all of them. The data contain around 200,000 clones, just under 90% of them seen just once; the ten biggest clones take up about 6%. Sequenced: peripheral blood. The receptors come from a man between 60 and 75 years old who had recovered from COVID-19.

This clone appeared once. The chain couples TRBV9 to TRBJ2-3; 9 positions match TRBD2. The V gene's germline CDR1 is SGDLS and CDR2 YYNGEE. The CDR3 is 20 residues long. V shed 0 bases, J shed 0 bases, and the junction held 14 bases outside the gene matches. The CDR3, as DNA: TGTGCCAGCAGCGTAGCTACAGGAGCGGGGGGATCCACTAGCACAGATACGCAGTATTTT. Its translation is CASSVATGAGGSTSTDTQYF.

The chain employs TRBV6-4 and TRBJ1-1; TRBD1 matches 9 bases. There are 14 residues in the CDR3. The trim removed 6 bases at V and 2 bases at J, leaving 4 bases unmatched. The V gene's germline CDR1 is MRHNA and CDR2 SNTAGT. CDR3 in DNA: TGTGCCAGCAGGCCGGGACAGGGAAACACTGAAGCTTTCTTT. This translates into CASRPGQGNTEAFF.

The chain couples TRBV5-6 to TRBJ1-2; D is perhaps TRBD1 (5 bases). The CDR3 covers 14 residues. V was trimmed by 5 bases and J by 7 bases, leaving 18 bases between them. Germline CDR1 reads SGHDT; CDR2 reads YYEEEE. The CDR3 loop is CASSIQGEEGGYTF. The CDR3 region has the DNA TGTGCCAGCAGTATTCAGGGAGAGGAGGGTGGCTACACCTTC.

The V call is TRBV12-3 or TRBV12-4, the J call TRBJ1-1; possible D gene TRBD1, 6 bases. This CDR3 comprises 13 residues. V was clipped by 8 bases and J by 8 bases, with 18 bases between them. The CDR3 nucleotides read TGTGCCAGCGGACCCCAACAGGGAACCGAAGCTTTCTTT. It encodes CASGPQQGTEAFF.

The genes are TRBV9 and TRBJ2-1; 10 bases agree with TRBD2. The CDR3 is 18 amino acids. Germline trimming cut 0 bases from V and 1 base from J; bases unmatched to any gene: 7. In germline, CDR1 is SGDLS, CDR2 YYNGEE. The CDR3, as DNA: TGTGCCAGCAGCGTAGATCTAGCGGGAGTTTGGTCCTACAATGAGCAGTTCTTC. Residues: CASSVDLAGVWSYNEQFF. The full variable domain, its missing parts supplied by reference TRBV9 and TRBJ2-1, is DSGVTQTPKHLITATGQRVTLRCSPRSGDLSVYWYQQSLDQGLQFLIQYYNGEERAKGNILERFSAQQFPDLHSELNLSSLELGDSALYFCASSVDLAGVWSYNEQFFGPGTRLTVL.

This rearrangement joins TRBV9 to TRBJ2-6, with 7 bases that match TRBD1. The CDR3 covers 18 residues. J gave up 0 bases and V 0 bases, and 6 bases lay outside the gene matches. The V gene's germline CDR1 is SGDLS and CDR2 YYNGEE. DNA for the CDR3: TGTGCCAGCAGCGTAGCGGGACAGAGAAACTCTGGGGCCAACGTCCTGACTTTC. It is translated as CASSVAGQRNSGANVLTF.

The J gene is TRBJ2-3, the V gene TRBV5-1; 10 nucleotides match TRBD2. CDR1 SGHRS and CDR2 YFSETQ come from the germline V gene. The trim removed 4 bases at V and 6 bases at J, leaving 8 bases unmatched. The CDR3 is made up of 15 amino acids. The CDR3 is CASSGLAGAYDTQYF. DNA of the CDR3: TGCGCCAGCAGCGGTCTAGCGGGAGCCTATGATACGCAGTATTTT.

The rearrangement links TRBV5-4 to TRBJ1-3; D is possibly TRBD1 (6 bases). This CDR3 has 14 amino acids. Germline loops: CDR1 SGHNT, CDR2 YYREEE (reference sequence). V shed 5 bases and J shed 2 bases, with 11 bases lying between them. The CDR3 bases are TGTGCCAGCAGGTACTCAGGGGCTGGAAACACCATATATTTT. Protein: CASRYSGAGNTIYF. Full variable domain (outside the CDR3, taken from reference TRBV5-4 and TRBJ1-3): ETGVTQSPTHLIKTRGQQVTLRCSSQSGHNTVSWYQQALGQGPQFIFQYYREEENGRGNFPPRFSGLQFPNYSSELNVNALELDDSALYLCASRYSGAGNTIYFGEGSWLTVV.

V usage is TRBV28 and J usage is TRBJ1-2; no definite D call. Trimming left V 2 bases short and J 8 bases short, with 9 bases between. Per germline, CDR1 MDHEN and CDR2 SYDVKM. This CDR3 comprises 12 residues. The CDR3 protein is CASSLRVMGYTF. For the CDR3, the DNA is TGTGCCAGCAGTTTACGAGTTATGGGCTACACCTTC.